Listed here are 27 T cell receptor beta chains from one sample, sequenced in a study of CD8 T cells in ankylosing spondylitis (dated by TCRdb to the late 2010s). No antigen has been assigned to these receptors. General conclusions and limits of the study: Blood from ankylosing spondylitis patients appeared to be characterized by a TCR beta motif made up of under ten highly homologous amino acid variants.

Library generation was performed with 5' RACE. TCRdb shows the sequencer as Illumina HiSeq 2500. TCRdb ran its own pipeline on the public reads, namely fastp trimming at Q25 and MiXCR clone calling, and kept in-frame beta chains. For every CDR3 protein sequence, its rows merge into one entry that carries the most common genes and DNA. For this sample there are 750,000 to 850,000 distinct CDR3 sequences; approximately 10% appear just once. Clones ranked in the top ten supply approximately 0.46% of the sample. The specimen sequenced was blood, either unsorted or a sorted T cell fraction (not recorded which). These receptor sequences come from a male donor with ankylosing spondylitis.

This clonotype was recorded at least ten times. The J gene is TRBJ2-7, the V gene TRBV20-1; TRBD1 aligns across 8 bases. The germline gives CDR1 DFQATT, CDR2 SNEGSKA (reference sequence). The CDR3 is 13 amino acids. Trimming took 2 bases from V and 4 from J; bases not matched to a gene: 4. CDR3 DNA sequence: TGCAGTGCTAGACAGGGGGCAAGATACGAGCAGTACTTC. It encodes CSARQGARYEQYF.

This clonotype came up a few times. The rearrangement joins TRBV6-5 to TRBJ2-3; D remains unclear. The V end was cut by 2 bases, the J end by 4 bases, with 10 bases between. Germline CDR1 is MNHEY and CDR2 is SVGAGI. This CDR3 comprises 14 residues. CDR3 nucleotide sequence: TGTGCCAGCAGTTACCGCCCCCCTTCAGATACGCAGTATTTT. This gives the protein CASSYRPPSDTQYF.

This rearrangement joins TRBV5-1 to TRBJ2-7, with D hard to call. The germline gives CDR1 SGHRS, CDR2 YFSETQ. The CDR3 runs to 13 residues. V gave up 0 bases and J gave up 3 bases, with 7 bases separating them. CDR3 protein: CASSLGIIYEQYF. The CDR3 DNA sequence: TGCGCCAGCAGCTTGGGTATTATCTACGAGCAGTACTTC.

The V and J genes are TRBV5-1 and TRBJ1-1; D is unclear. Germline values: CDR1 SGHRS, CDR2 YFSETQ. V lost 4 bases and J lost 1, with 11 bases in between. This CDR3 has 14 amino acids. This CDR3 reads CASSMGPSNTEAFF. The CDR3 DNA reads TGCGCCAGCAGCATGGGCCCGTCGAACACTGAAGCTTTCTTT.

The rearrangement joins TRBV3-1 to TRBJ2-5; the match to TRBD1 covers 8 bases. Germline V CDR1 and CDR2: LGHDT, YNNKEL (reference sequence). After removal of 1 base from V and 0 bases from J, the junction contained 7 bases not matched to a gene. CDR3 length: 17 amino acids. CDR3 nucleotide sequence: TGTGCCAGCAGCCAAGGCGGGACAGGCCCGTACCAAGAGACCCAGTACTTC. Amino acid sequence: CASSQGGTGPYQETQYF.

This clonotype was counted between two and nine times. J is TRBJ2-3 and V is TRBV20-1; 9 bases fit TRBD2. Germline V lookup: CDR1 DFQATT, CDR2 SNEGSKA (reference sequence). This CDR3 region has 14 residues. The trim removed 6 bases at V and 4 bases at J, leaving 8 bases unmatched. CDR3 coding DNA: TGCAGTGCCAACTCCCTAGCGGGACCAGATACGCAGTATTTT. Protein sequence: CSANSLAGPDTQYF.

The rearrangement joins TRBV20-1 to TRBJ2-7; D gene uncertain. Trimming shortened V by 6 bases and J by 5 bases, and 11 bases separated the two germline ends. Germline V gene sequence: CDR1 DFQATT, CDR2 SNEGSKA (reference sequence). The CDR3 is 11 residues long. Here the CDR3 DNA reads TGCAGTGCCTTTAAAGCCCACGAGCAGTACTTC. Amino acid sequence: CSAFKAHEQYF.

This clonotype was detected a few times. This chain connects TRBV12-3 or TRBV12-4 to TRBJ1-5; TRBD1 might be the D (5 bases). The CDR3 spans 15 residues. Trimming removed 3 bases at V and 1 base at J, with 10 bases between. DNA for the CDR3: TGTGCCAGCAGTTTCCGGGACCCAAGCAATCAGCCCCAGCATTTT. Protein product: CASSFRDPSNQPQHF.

The J gene is TRBJ1-2, the V gene TRBV4-3; 10 nucleotides line up with TRBD1. From germline, CDR1 is LGHNA and CDR2 YSLEER. The V and J ends lost 0 bases and 6 bases, in that order; junction bases with no gene match: 7. CDR3 size: 16 residues. The CDR3 loop reads CASSQDIRTGGNGYTF. The CDR3 nucleotides are TGCGCCAGCAGCCAAGATATCAGGACAGGGGGTAATGGCTACACCTTC.

Many counts were recorded for this clonotype. The chain is built from TRBV5-1 and TRBJ2-5; TRBD2 agrees at 11 bases. Germline V gene sequence: CDR1 SGHRS, CDR2 YFSETQ. The junction had 9 bases not matched to a gene; V was cut back by 3 bases and J by 5 bases. This CDR3 contains 16 residues. The CDR3: CASSSGPTSGVETQYF. DNA for the CDR3: TGCGCCAGCAGCTCCGGACCGACTAGCGGGGTTGAGACCCAGTACTTC. Complete variable domain (other parts from reference TRBV5-1 and TRBJ2-5): KAGVTQTPRYLIKTRGQQVTLSCSPISGHRSVSWYQQTPGQGLQFLFEYFSETQRNKGNFPGRFSGRQFSNSRSEMNVSTLELGDSALYLCASSSGPTSGVETQYFGPGTRLLVL.

This clonotype was seen repeatedly, ten times or more. This chain joins TRBV9 and TRBJ1-4, with TRBD1 matching 8 bases. Germline CDR1 is SGDLS and CDR2 is YYNGEE. Germline trimming cut 3 bases from V and 5 bases from J; bases unmatched to any gene: 6. This CDR3 is built from 15 residues. The CDR3 coding sequence is TGTGCCAGCAGCGGGGGACAGGCGGGGAATGAAAAACTGTTTTTT. Protein product: CASSGGQAGNEKLFF.

This clonotype was seen ten or more times. This chain uses TRBV6-1 with TRBJ1-5; TRBD1 matches at 8 bases. V lost 6 bases to trimming and J lost 5 bases; unmatched junction nucleotides: 6. CDR3 length: 14 amino acids. CDR1 and CDR2 from the germline V gene are MNHNS and SASEGT. CDR3 nucleotides: TGTGCCAGCAGCGACAGGGGTGGTGATCAGCCCCAGCATTTT. Amino acid sequence: CASSDRGGDQPQHF.

The V gene is TRBV7-9, the J gene TRBJ1-1; no firm D call. Germline CDR1 SEHNR, CDR2 FQNEAQ (reference sequence). CDR3 length: 14 residues. V lost 1 base and J lost 3, with 9 bases in between. The CDR3 nucleotides are TGTGCCAGCAGCTTAGGGCGAATGGACACTGAAGCTTTCTTT. Protein product: CASSLGRMDTEAFF.

The sample holds a few counts of this clonotype. The genes are TRBV12-5 and TRBJ2-2; 8 bases align to TRBD1. Germline loops: CDR1 LGHNT, CDR2 FRNRAP. The V gene end was trimmed by 7 bases and the J gene end by 4 bases; junction bases not matched to a gene: 8. This CDR3 contains 15 residues. CDR3 in amino acids: CASALGQGLTGELFF. CDR3 sequence (DNA): TGTGCTAGTGCCCTCGGACAGGGCCTCACCGGGGAGCTGTTTTTT.

In its sample, this clonotype was seen many times. This sequence joins TRBV29-1 and TRBJ2-7; 9 nucleotides line up with TRBD1. There are 13 residues in the CDR3. Germline V gene lookup returns CDR1 SQVTM and CDR2 ANQGSEA. Trimming took 7 bases from V and 0 from J; bases not matched to a gene: 4. The CDR3 DNA follows: TGCAGCGAACAGGGGGCCGACTCCTACGAGCAGTACTTC. Residues: CSEQGADSYEQYF.

This clonotype came up a few times. The chain uses TRBV20-1 and TRBJ2-2; D is uncertain. V lost 0 bases, J lost 6 bases, and 8 bases lay in between. Germline lookup yields CDR1 DFQATT and CDR2 SNEGSKA (reference sequence). The length of the CDR3 is 13 residues. The chain's CDR3 is CSARDRTPGELFF. In nucleotides, the CDR3 is TGCAGTGCTAGAGATAGGACGCCCGGGGAGCTGTTTTTT.

This clonotype showed up just a few times. The V call is TRBV2, the J call TRBJ2-2; D remains ambiguous. The V gene lost 6 bases and the J gene lost 3 bases, with 8 bases spanning the gap. Germline-derived CDR1 and CDR2 are SNHLY and FYNNEI. The CDR3 contains 13 residues. CDR3 in amino acids: CASRDTYTGELFF. Written as DNA, the CDR3 is TGTGCCAGCAGGGATACCTACACCGGGGAGCTGTTTTTT. Using reference TRBV2 and TRBJ2-2 for the parts outside the CDR3, the full variable domain is EPEVTQTPSHQVTQMGQEVILRCVPISNHLYFYWYRQILGQKVEFLVSFYNNEISEKSEIFDDQFSVERPDGSNFTLKIRSTKLEDSAMYFCASRDTYTGELFFGEGSRLTVL.

This clonotype was seen a few times. The chain employs TRBV28 and TRBJ2-1; TRBD2 matches at 14 bases. J lost 9 bases, V lost 7 bases, and 8 bases had no gene match. The germline V gene encodes CDR1 MDHEN and CDR2 SYDVKM. CDR3 length: 15 residues. CDR3 nucleotides: TGTGCCAGCACCCGACTAGCGGGAGGGCATGGTGAGCAGTTCTTC. Translating gives CASTRLAGGHGEQFF.

This clonotype appeared a few times. The chain has TRBV9 and TRBJ2-1; no reliable D call. The CDR3 length is 15 residues. Between the trimmed V and J ends, which lost 0 bases and 0 bases, there was a span of 7 bases. Per the germline V gene, CDR1 is SGDLS and CDR2 is YYNGEE. The CDR3 bases are TGTGCCAGCAGCGTAGATTTGAGCTCCTACAATGAGCAGTTCTTC. It is translated as CASSVDLSSYNEQFF.

In regard to this clonotype: Relative to the germline gene, one junction end is altered; a read error may explain this. V gene TRBV20-1 combines with J gene TRBJ2-1; 10 nucleotides align to TRBD2. This CDR3 comprises 16 residues. Germline V CDR1 and CDR2: DFQATT, SNEGSKA (reference sequence). DNA of the CDR3: TGCTGTGCTAGAGATCTCAGGACTAGCGGCTACAATGAGCAGTTCTTC. It is translated as CCARDLRTSGYNEQFF.

The V gene is TRBV6-2 or TRBV6-3, the J gene TRBJ2-2, with no clear D. The germline CDR1 and CDR2 sequences are MNHEY and SVGEGT. The CDR3 runs 16 residues. Trimming removed 1 base at V and 4 bases at J, with 13 bases between. Written as DNA, the CDR3 is TGTGCCAGCAGTTACTGGCTGGTGGGCGTCACCGGGGAGCTGTTTTTT. Its protein product is CASSYWLVGVTGELFF.

There are many counts of this clonotype. Its ends do not fully match the called genes, so a read error is possible. CDR3: CASSFRDRALAF. For the CDR3, the DNA is TGTGCCAGCAGCTTCCGGGACAGGGCCCTGGCGTTT. The chain employs TRBV5-5 and TRBJ1-6, with 9 positions matching TRBD1. From germline, CDR1 is SGHKS and CDR2 YYEKEE (reference sequence). The CDR3 is made up of 12 amino acids.

This chain links TRBV24-1 with TRBJ1-1; D might be TRBD1 (5 bases). The CDR3 length is 15 residues. V lost 2 bases and J 7 bases, leaving 16 bases between the germline ends. Germline-derived CDR1 and CDR2 are KGHDR and SFDVKD. CDR3 in DNA: TGTGCCACCAGTGATTCACGGCGTGGGGCCGTTGAAGCTTTCTTT. Translated: CATSDSRRGAVEAFF.

CDR3 coding DNA: TGTGCCAGCAGCCAGACCGGTTCGGGATGGGGCAATCAGCCCCAGCATTTT. This codes for CASSQTGSGWGNQPQHF. The V gene is TRBV4-2, the J gene TRBJ1-5; unclear D gene. V was cut by 3 bases and J by 2 bases, with 17 bases left in between. Germline CDR1 LGHNA, CDR2 YNFKEQ. This CDR3 has 17 residues.

This clonotype was recorded a few times. The CDR3 loop is CSASQSGTVRDTQYF. CDR3 nucleotide sequence: TGCAGTGCTTCGCAGTCCGGGACAGTTCGAGATACGCAGTATTTT. V usage is TRBV20-1 and J usage is TRBJ2-3; 7 bases align to TRBD1. Germline lookup yields CDR1 DFQATT and CDR2 SNEGSKA (reference sequence). With V trimmed by 5 bases and J by 5 bases, 13 bases remained unmatched. The CDR3 consists of 15 residues.

The chain couples TRBV3-1 to TRBJ2-1; D is perhaps TRBD1 (6 bases). This CDR3 has 12 amino acids. Trimming took 6 bases from V and 7 from J, leaving 10 bases between them. CDR1 and CDR2 (germline): LGHDT, YNNKEL (reference sequence). The CDR3 region has the DNA TGTGCCAGCAGTTACAGGGCGAATGAGCAGTTCTTC. It is translated as CASSYRANEQFF.

The rearrangement joins TRBV4-2 to TRBJ2-3; D ambiguous. V was trimmed by 1 base and J by 0 bases, leaving 8 bases between them. This CDR3 has 15 residues. Germline assignment: CDR1 LGHNA and CDR2 YNFKEQ. DNA for the CDR3: TGTGCCAGCAGCCAAGTTGCAGTGAGCACAGATACGCAGTATTTT. Residues: CASSQVAVSTDTQYF.